The sequence of this T cell receptor beta chain was determined in a study of cytomegalovirus exposure and HLA in healthy donors. In the PCR, 60 Vbeta and 13 Jbeta primers were used. TCRdb's table, derived via immunoSEQ multiplex PCR, lists solely in-frame clones and lacks some. The data show about 51,000 clones, and the top ten clones hold about 2%. Study observations and caveats: HLA alleles showed associations with 15,000 to 20,000 TCR beta sequences in a later analysis, at a 0.05 false discovery rate. It was reported that TCR beta sequences correctly inferred the HLA-A and HLA-B alleles for most subjects.

Notes on this clone: Its target is not known.

Germline V gene sequence: CDR1 LGHNA, CDR2 YSLEER. V was pared by 3 bases and J by 2 bases, with 9 bases between. The CDR3 spans 14 residues. Sequencing was carried out using PBMCs. This receptor was taken from a female donor in good health and CMV-seronegative. This chain links TRBV4-3 with TRBJ2-3, with a weak D call TRBD1 (6 bases). DNA for the CDR3: TGCGCCAGCAGCCAGGGGGCCGTCACAGATACGCAGTATTTT. Amino acid sequence: CASSQGAVTDTQYF.